The clone carrying this TCR beta chain has at least ten counts. What was amplified from RNA transcripts were TCR beta CDR3 regions. HTBI primers drove first-round RT-PCR of the TCR CDR3. TCRdb re-analysed the multiplex PCR reads in MiXCR, keeping a single row per CDR3 protein. The sample holds roughly 600,000 distinct CDR3 sequences, more than 14% seen once. This record belongs to a study of T cells in Graves' hyperthyroidism and ophthalmopathy. This CDR3 is 13 amino acids long. Per germline, CDR1 DFQATT and CDR2 SNEGSKA (reference sequence). With 3 bases removed from V and 4 bases from J, the gap between germline ends came to 13 bases.

The sample comprised blood. The chain combines TRBV20-1 with TRBJ2-7; the D is unclear. The sequence derives from a woman aged 50 to 60 with Graves' ophthalmopathy. This chain's CDR3 is CSASQTLGYEQYF. In nucleotides, the CDR3 is TGCAGTGCTAGTCAGACCTTGGGGTACGAGCAGTACTTC.